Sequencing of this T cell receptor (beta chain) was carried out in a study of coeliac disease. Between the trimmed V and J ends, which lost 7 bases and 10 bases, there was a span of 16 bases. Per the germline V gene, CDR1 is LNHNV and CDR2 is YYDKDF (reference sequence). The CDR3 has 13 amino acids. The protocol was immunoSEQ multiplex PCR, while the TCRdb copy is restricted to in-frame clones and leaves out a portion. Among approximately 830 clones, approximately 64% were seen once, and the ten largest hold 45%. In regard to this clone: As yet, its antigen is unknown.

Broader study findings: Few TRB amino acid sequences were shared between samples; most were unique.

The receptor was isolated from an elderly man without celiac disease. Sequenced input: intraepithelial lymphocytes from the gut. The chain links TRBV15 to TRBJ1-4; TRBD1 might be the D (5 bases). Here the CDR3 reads CATMGEVKGKLFF. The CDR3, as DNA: TGTGCCACCATGGGGGAGGTTAAGGGAAAACTGTTTTTT.